These 11 T cell receptor beta chains were all obtained from the same sample, sequenced in a study of CD8 T cells in ankylosing spondylitis. TCRdb re-analysed the 5' RACE reads in MiXCR, keeping a single row per CDR3 protein. The sample contains roughly 180,000 distinct CDR3 sequences, around 9.6% of which appear only once. Sequenced input: blood, either unsorted or a sorted T cell fraction (not recorded which). Every receptor here comes from a female donor with ankylosing spondylitis or in good health (not recorded which).

Ten or more counts support this clonotype. The V call is TRBV2, the J call TRBJ2-1; D not resolved. The CDR3 is 12 residues long. Germline V CDR1 and CDR2: SNHLY, FYNNEI. Trimming left V 1 base short and J 6 bases short, with 4 bases between. The CDR3 loop is CASSEGVNEQFF. The CDR3 coding sequence is TGTGCCAGCAGTGAAGGGGTCAATGAGCAGTTCTTC.

This clonotype has only a few counts. The J gene is TRBJ1-1, the V gene TRBV4-3, with D unresolved. Deletions cut 0 bases from V and 7 bases from J, with 9 bases between. The CDR3 sequence is 13 residues long. In germline, CDR1 is LGHNA, CDR2 YSLEER. The CDR3 nucleotides are TGCGCCAGCAGCCAAGATGGAACACTTGAAGCTTTCTTT. This translates into CASSQDGTLEAFF.

Ten or more counts support this clonotype. The chain is built from TRBV4-3 and TRBJ2-2; D call uncertain. The CDR3 consists of 15 residues. The germline gives CDR1 LGHNA, CDR2 YSLEER. V was trimmed by 0 bases and J by 0 bases, leaving 5 bases between them. CDR3 nucleotides: TGCGCCAGCAGCCAAGACCCCTCGAACACCGGGGAGCTGTTTTTT. Translated, it gives CASSQDPSNTGELFF.

In this sample, this clonotype turned up a few times. The rearrangement joins TRBV4-1 to TRBJ1-4; D not resolved. Germline-derived CDR1 and CDR2 are MGHRA and YSYEKL. The CDR3 covers 14 residues. V lost 1 base to trimming and J lost 5 bases, with 8 bases between them. CDR3 in DNA: TGCGCCAGCAGCCAAGTGGGCGAGAATGAAAAACTGTTTTTT. Amino acids: CASSQVGENEKLFF.

This clonotype has a count of ten or more. The CDR3 reads CASSLTSGAYEQYF. Here the CDR3 DNA reads TGTGCCAGCAGCCTCACTAGCGGCGCCTACGAGCAGTACTTC. V gene TRBV7-2 combines with J gene TRBJ2-7, with 8 bases that match TRBD2. Trimming cost V 5 bases and J 2 bases; bases outside gene matches: 5. This CDR3 is 14 amino acids long. Germline V lookup: CDR1 SGHTA, CDR2 FQGNSA.

This clonotype was counted many times. This rearrangement joins TRBV12-3 or TRBV12-4 to TRBJ2-2; the match to TRBD2 covers 12 bases. V lost 8 bases and J lost 5; bases outside the gene matches: 9. CDR3 length equals 16 residues. The CDR3 DNA reads as TGTGCCAGCGGATCTAGCGGGAGGGCCGGGACCGGGGAGCTGTTTTTT. Residues: CASGSSGRAGTGELFF.

This clonotype has only a few counts. V usage is TRBV27 and J usage is TRBJ1-4; 8 bases fit TRBD1. With V trimmed by 5 bases and J by 0 bases, 5 bases remained unmatched. Germline assignment: CDR1 MNHEY and CDR2 SMNVEV (reference sequence). This CDR3 has 16 amino acids. The CDR3 DNA follows: TGTGCCAGCAGTCGGACAGGGTATGCAACTAATGAAAAACTGTTTTTT. This gives the protein CASSRTGYATNEKLFF.

The chain uses TRBV4-1 and TRBJ2-1; 8 nucleotides match TRBD2. The CDR3 is made up of 17 amino acids. The trim removed 0 bases at V and 0 bases at J, leaving 4 bases unmatched. Germline V gives CDR1 MGHRA, CDR2 YSYEKL. As DNA, the CDR3 is TGCGCCAGCAGCCAAGAGACTAGCGCCAGCTCCTACAATGAGCAGTTCTTC. Amino acid sequence: CASSQETSASSYNEQFF.

CDR3 in DNA: TGCAGTAGCATGTCCGGGACTGAAGCTTTCTTT. Translating gives CSSMSGTEAFF. This chain connects TRBV20-1 to TRBJ1-1; D ambiguous. The CDR3 consists of 11 residues. In germline, CDR1 is DFQATT, CDR2 SNEGSKA (reference sequence). The ends were cut back, 8 bases at V and 5 bases at J, with 12 bases in the middle.

The rearrangement uses TRBV15 and TRBJ2-7, with D perhaps given as TRBD1 or TRBD2 (5 bases each). The CDR3 is 19 residues long. CDR1 is LNHNV, CDR2 YYDKDF, per germline (reference sequence). V was cut by 5 bases and J by 0 bases, with 26 bases left in between. The CDR3 loop reads CATSYRPRVGRKSSYEQYF. CDR3 coding DNA: TGTGCCACCAGCTATCGACCTCGGGTGGGACGGAAGAGCTCCTACGAGCAGTACTTC.

The V call is TRBV20-1, the J call TRBJ2-7, with D perhaps TRBD1 (6 bases). V gave up 2 bases and J gave up 5 bases, with 10 bases separating them. Germline V gene lookup returns CDR1 DFQATT and CDR2 SNEGSKA (reference sequence). The CDR3 spans 12 residues. Here the CDR3 DNA reads TGCAGTGCTAGACCACAGGGCAACGAGCAGTACTTC. Translated: CSARPQGNEQYF.